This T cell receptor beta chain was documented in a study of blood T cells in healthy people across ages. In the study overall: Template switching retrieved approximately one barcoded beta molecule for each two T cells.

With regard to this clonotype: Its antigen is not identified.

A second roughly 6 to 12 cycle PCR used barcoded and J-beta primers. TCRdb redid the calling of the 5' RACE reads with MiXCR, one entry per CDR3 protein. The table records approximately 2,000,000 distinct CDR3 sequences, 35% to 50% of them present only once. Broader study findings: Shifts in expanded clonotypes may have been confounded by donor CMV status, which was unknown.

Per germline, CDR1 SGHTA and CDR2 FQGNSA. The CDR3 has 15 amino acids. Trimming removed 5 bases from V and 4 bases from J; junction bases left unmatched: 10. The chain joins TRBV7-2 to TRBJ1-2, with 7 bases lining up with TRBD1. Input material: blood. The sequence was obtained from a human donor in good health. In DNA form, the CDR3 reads TGTGCCAGCAGCCCACAGGGGAGGACTTTCTATGGCTACACCTTC. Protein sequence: CASSPQGRTFYGYTF. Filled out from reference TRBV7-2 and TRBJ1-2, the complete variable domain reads GAGVSQSPSNKVTEKGKDVELRCDPISGHTALYWYRQSLGQGLEFLIYFQGNSAPDKSGLPSDRFSAERTGGSVSTLTIQRTQQEDSAVYLCASSPQGRTFYGYTFGSGTRLTVV.